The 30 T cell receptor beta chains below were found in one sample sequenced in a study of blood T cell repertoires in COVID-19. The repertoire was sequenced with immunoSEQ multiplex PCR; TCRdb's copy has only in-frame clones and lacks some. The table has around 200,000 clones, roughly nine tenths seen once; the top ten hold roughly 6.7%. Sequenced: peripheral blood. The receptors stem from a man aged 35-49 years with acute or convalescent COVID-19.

This CDR3 reads CASSPHVQGNSPLHF. CDR3 nucleotides: TGTGCCAGCAGCCCCCACGTTCAGGGAAATTCACCCCTCCACTTT. V and J are TRBV28 and TRBJ1-6, with a possible D match to TRBD1 (5 bases). V was cut by 6 bases and J by 7 bases, with 16 bases left in between. This CDR3 comprises 15 residues. Germline V CDR1 and CDR2: MDHEN, SYDVKM. The full variable domain, its missing parts supplied by reference TRBV28 and TRBJ1-6, is DVKVTQSSRYLVKRTGEKVFLECVQDMDHENMFWYRQDPGLGLRLIYFSYDVKMKEKGDIPEGYSVSREKKERFSLILESASTNQTSMYLCASSPHVQGNSPLHFGNGTRLTVT.

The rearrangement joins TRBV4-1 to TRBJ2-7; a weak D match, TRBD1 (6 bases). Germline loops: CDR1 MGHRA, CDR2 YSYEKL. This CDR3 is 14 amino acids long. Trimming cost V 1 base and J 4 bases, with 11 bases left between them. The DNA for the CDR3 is TGCGCCAGCAGCCAAGTTCAGGGGCATTACGAGCAGTACTTC. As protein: CASSQVQGHYEQYF.

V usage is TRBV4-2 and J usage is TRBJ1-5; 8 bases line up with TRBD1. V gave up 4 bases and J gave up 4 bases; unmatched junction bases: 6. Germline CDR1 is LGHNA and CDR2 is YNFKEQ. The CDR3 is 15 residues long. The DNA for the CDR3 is TGTGCCAGCAGCCTCGCCGGGACAGGTAATCAGCCCCAGCATTTT. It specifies CASSLAGTGNQPQHF.

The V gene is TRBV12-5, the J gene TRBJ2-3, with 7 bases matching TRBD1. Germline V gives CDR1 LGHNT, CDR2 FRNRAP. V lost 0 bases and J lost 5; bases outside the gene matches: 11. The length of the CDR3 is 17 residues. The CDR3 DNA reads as TGTGCTAGTGGTTTGGTACATGCAGGGGGAGTTGGAGATACGCAGTATTTT. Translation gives CASGLVHAGGVGDTQYF.

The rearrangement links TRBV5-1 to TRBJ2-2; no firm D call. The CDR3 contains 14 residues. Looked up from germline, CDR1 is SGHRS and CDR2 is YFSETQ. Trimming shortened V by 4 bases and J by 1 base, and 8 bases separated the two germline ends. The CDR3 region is CASSAYVNTGELFF. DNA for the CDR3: TGCGCCAGCAGCGCCTACGTGAACACCGGGGAGCTGTTTTTT.

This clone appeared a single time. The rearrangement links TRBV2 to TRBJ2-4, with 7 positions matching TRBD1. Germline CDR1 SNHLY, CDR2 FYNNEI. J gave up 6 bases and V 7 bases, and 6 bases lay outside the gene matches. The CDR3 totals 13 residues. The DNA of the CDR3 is TGTGCCAGCAATTCGGACAGGATAAACATTCAGTACTTC. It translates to CASNSDRINIQYF.

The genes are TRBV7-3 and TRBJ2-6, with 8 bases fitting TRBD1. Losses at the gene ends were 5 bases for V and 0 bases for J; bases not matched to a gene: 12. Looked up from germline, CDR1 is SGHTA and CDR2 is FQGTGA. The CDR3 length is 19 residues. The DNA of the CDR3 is TGTGCCAGCAGCAAAGGACAGGGAAGCGTAATCTCTGGGGCCAACGTCCTGACTTTC. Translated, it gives CASSKGQGSVISGANVLTF.

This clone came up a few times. In DNA form, the CDR3 reads TGCGCCAGCAGCCAGGGACAGGTGAAAGAGACCCAGTACTTC. It translates to CASSQGQVKETQYF. This chain links TRBV5-1 with TRBJ2-5, with 8 bases fitting TRBD1. With 4 bases clipped from V and 3 bases from J, the junction kept 5 bases outside the gene matches. The CDR3 runs to 14 residues. Germline CDR1 and CDR2: SGHRS and YFSETQ. The full variable domain, rest sourced from reference TRBV5-1 and TRBJ2-5, is KAGVTQTPRYLIKTRGQQVTLSCSPISGHRSVSWYQQTPGQGLQFLFEYFSETQRNKGNFPGRFSGRQFSNSRSEMNVSTLELGDSALYLCASSQGQVKETQYFGPGTRLLVL.

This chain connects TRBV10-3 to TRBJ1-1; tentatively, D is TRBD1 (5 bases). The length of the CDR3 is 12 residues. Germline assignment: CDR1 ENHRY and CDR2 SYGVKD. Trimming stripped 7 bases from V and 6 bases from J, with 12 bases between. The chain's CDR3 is CAIKGTESEAFF. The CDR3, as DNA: TGTGCCATCAAAGGGACTGAGTCTGAAGCTTTCTTT.

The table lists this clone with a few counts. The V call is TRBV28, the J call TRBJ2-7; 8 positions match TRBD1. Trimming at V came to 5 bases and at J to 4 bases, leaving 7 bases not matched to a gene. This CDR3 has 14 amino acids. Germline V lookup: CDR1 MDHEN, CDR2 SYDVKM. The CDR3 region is CASSPRDRRYEQYF. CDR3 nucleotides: TGTGCCAGCAGTCCCCGGGACAGGAGGTACGAGCAGTACTTC.

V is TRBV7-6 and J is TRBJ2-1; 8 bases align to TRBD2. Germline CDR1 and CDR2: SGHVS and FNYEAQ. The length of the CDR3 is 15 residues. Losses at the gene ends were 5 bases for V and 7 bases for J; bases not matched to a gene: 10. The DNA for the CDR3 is TGTGCCAGCAGCCCCTCTCAGATAGCGGGGAATGAGCAGTTCTTC. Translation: CASSPSQIAGNEQFF. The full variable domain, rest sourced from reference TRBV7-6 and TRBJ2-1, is GAGVSQSPRYKVTKRGQDVALRCDPISGHVSLYWYRQALGQGPEFLTYFNYEAQQDKSGLPNDRFSAERPEGSISTLTIQRTEQRDSAMYRCASSPSQIAGNEQFFGPGTRLTVL.

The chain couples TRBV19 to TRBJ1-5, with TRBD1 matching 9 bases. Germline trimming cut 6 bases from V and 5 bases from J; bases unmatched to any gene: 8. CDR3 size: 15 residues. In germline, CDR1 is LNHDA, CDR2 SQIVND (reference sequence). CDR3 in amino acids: CASRERGTGHQPQHF. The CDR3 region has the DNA TGTGCCAGTAGGGAGCGAGGGACAGGGCATCAGCCCCAGCATTTT.

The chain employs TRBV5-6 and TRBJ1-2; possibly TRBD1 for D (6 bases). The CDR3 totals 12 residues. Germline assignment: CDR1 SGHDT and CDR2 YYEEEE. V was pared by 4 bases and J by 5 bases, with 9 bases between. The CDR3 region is CASSGQLYGYTF. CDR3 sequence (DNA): TGTGCCAGCAGCGGACAGCTATATGGCTACACCTTC.

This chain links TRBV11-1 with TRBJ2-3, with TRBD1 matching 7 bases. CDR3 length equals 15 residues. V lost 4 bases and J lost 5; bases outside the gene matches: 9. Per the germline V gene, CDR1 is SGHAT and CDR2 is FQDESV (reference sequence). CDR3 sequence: CASSSIAGGLDTQYF. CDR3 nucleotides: TGTGCCAGCAGCTCGATCGCAGGGGGTTTAGATACGCAGTATTTT.

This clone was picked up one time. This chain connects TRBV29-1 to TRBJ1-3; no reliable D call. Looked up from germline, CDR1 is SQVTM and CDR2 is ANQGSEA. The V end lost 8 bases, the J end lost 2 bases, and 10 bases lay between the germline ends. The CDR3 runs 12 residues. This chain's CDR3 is CSSPGTGNTIYF. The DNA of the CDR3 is TGCAGCAGCCCGGGAACTGGAAACACCATATATTTT.

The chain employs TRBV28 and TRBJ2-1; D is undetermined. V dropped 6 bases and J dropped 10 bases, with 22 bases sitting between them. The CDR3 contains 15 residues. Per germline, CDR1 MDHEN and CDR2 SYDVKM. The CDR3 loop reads CASRSYKADIMEQFF. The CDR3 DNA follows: TGTGCCAGCAGATCCTACAAGGCGGATATCATGGAGCAGTTCTTC.

The DNA for the CDR3 is TGTGCCACCAGTGATCCCCGAGGGGGTGACTACAATGAGCAGTTCTTC. It specifies CATSDPRGGDYNEQFF. The J gene is TRBJ2-1, the V gene TRBV24-1; D may be TRBD1 (6 bases). Trimming removed 3 bases at V and 3 bases at J, with 14 bases between. From germline, CDR1 is KGHDR and CDR2 SFDVKD. CDR3 length: 16 amino acids.

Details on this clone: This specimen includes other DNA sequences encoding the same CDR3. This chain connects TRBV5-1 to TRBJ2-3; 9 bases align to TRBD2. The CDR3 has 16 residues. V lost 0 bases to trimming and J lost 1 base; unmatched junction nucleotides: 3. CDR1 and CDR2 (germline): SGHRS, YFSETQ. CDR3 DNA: TGCGCCAGCAGCTTGGACCCTAGCGGGGGCACAGATACGCAGTATTTT. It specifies CASSLDPSGGTDTQYF.

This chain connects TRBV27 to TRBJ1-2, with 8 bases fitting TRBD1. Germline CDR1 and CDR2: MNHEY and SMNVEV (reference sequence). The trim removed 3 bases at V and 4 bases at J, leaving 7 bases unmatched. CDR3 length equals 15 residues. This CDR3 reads CASSLTRGPSYGYTF. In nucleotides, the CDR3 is TGTGCCAGCAGTTTGACCAGGGGGCCTTCCTATGGCTACACCTTC.

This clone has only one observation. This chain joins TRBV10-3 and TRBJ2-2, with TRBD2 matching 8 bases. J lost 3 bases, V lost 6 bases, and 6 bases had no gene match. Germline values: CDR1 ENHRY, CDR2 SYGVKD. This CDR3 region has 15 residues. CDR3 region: CAIRAAGADTGELFF. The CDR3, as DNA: TGTGCCATCAGGGCAGCGGGGGCCGACACCGGGGAGCTGTTTTTT.

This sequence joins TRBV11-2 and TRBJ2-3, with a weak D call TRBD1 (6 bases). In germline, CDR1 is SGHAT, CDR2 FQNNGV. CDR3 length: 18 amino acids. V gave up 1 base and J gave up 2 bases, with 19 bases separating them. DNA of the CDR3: TGTGCCAGCAGCTTAGTGAGTTGGACAGTACAGTTCACAGATACGCAGTATTTT. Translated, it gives CASSLVSWTVQFTDTQYF.

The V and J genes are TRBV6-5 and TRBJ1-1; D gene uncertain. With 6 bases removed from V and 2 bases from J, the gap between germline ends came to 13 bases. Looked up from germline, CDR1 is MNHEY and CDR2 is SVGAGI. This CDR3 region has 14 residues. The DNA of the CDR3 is TGTGCCAGCAGCGCTTTCACGGTTAACACTGAAGCTTTCTTT. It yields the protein CASSAFTVNTEAFF.

The CDR3 spells CASSQFGVGGGNEQFF. Written as DNA, the CDR3 is TGTGCCAGCAGCCAATTTGGGGTGGGAGGAGGAAATGAGCAGTTCTTC. The chain joins TRBV14 to TRBJ2-1, with D tentatively TRBD2 (6 bases). Germline CDR1 reads SGHDN; CDR2 reads FVKESK. The CDR3 extends over 16 amino acids. V was shortened by 2 bases and J by 7 bases, with 18 bases between the two germline ends.

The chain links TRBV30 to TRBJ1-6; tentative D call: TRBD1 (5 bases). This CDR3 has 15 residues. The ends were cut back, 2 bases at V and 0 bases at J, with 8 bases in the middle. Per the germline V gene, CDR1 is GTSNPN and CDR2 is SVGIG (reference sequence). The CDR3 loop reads CAWSRRDSYNSPLHF. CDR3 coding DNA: TGTGCCTGGAGTCGCAGGGACTCCTATAATTCACCCCTCCACTTT. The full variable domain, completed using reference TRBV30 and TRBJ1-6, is SQTIHQWPATLVQPVGSPLSLECTVEGTSNPNLYWYRQAAGRGLQLLFYSVGIGQISSEVPQNLSASRPQDRQFILSSKKLLLSDSGFYLCAWSRRDSYNSPLHFGNGTRLTVT.

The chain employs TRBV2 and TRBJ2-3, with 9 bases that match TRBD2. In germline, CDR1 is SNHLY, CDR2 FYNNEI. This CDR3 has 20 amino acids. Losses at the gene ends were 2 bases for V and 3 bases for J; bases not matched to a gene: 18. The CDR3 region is CASSEWGPLPRGGATDTQYF. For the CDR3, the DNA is TGTGCCAGCAGTGAATGGGGACCCCTCCCGCGCGGGGGGGCGACAGATACGCAGTATTTT.

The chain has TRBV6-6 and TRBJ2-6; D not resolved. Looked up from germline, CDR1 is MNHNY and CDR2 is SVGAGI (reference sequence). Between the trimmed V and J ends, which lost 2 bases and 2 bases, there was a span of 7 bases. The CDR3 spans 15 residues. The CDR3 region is CASSYGDPGANVLTF. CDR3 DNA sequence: TGTGCCAGCAGTTACGGAGACCCTGGGGCCAACGTCCTGACTTTC.

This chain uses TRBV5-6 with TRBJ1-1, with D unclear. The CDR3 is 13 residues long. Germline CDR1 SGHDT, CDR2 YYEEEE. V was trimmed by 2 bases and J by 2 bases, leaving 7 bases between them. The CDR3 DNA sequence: TGTGCCAGCAGCTTCGGTGATAACACTGAAGCTTTCTTT. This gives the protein CASSFGDNTEAFF.

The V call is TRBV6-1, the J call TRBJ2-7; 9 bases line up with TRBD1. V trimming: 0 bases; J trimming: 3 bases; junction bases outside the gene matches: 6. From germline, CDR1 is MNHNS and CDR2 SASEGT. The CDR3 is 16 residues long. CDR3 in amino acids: CASSEALVTGGYEQYF. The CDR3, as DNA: TGTGCCAGCAGTGAAGCTTTGGTGACAGGGGGCTACGAGCAGTACTTC.

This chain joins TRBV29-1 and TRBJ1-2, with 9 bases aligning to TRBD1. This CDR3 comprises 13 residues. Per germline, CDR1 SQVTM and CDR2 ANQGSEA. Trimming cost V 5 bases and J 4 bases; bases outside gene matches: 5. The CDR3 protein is CSVWTGEGYGYTF. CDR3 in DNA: TGCAGCGTTTGGACAGGGGAAGGCTATGGCTACACCTTC. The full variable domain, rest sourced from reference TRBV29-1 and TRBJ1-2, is SAVISQKPSRDICQRGTSLTIQCQVDSQVTMMFWYRQQPGQSLTLIATANQGSEATYESGFVIDKFPISRPNLTFSTLTVSNMSPEDSSIYLCSVWTGEGYGYTFGSGTRLTVV.

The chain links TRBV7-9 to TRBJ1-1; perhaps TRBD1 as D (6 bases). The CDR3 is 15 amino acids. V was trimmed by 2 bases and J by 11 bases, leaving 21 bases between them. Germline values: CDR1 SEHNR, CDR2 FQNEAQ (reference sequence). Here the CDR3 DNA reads TGTGCCAGCAGCTTATTAGGTTCACAGGGAGCTGCCGCTTTCTTT. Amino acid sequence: CASSLLGSQGAAAFF.